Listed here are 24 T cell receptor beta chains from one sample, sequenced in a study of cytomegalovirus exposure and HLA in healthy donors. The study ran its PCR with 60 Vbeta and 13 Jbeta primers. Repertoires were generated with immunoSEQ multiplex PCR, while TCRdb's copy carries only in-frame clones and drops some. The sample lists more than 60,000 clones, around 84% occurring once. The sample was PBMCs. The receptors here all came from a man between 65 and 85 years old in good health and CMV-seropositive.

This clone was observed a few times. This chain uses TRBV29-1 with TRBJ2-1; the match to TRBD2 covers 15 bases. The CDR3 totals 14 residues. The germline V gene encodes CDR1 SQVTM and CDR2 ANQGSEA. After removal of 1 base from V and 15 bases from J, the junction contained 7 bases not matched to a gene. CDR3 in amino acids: CSVEGTSGGANRFF. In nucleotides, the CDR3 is TGCAGCGTTGAAGGGACTAGCGGGGGGGCCAATCGGTTCTTC.

The CDR3 nucleotides are TGTGCCAGCAGCCTGGGGACAGGGTGGAACACCGGGGAGCTGTTTTTT. This translates into CASSLGTGWNTGELFF. V is TRBV11-2 and J is TRBJ2-2, with TRBD1 identical over 9 bases. V shed 5 bases and J 1 base; nucleotides not matched to a gene: 5. The germline V gene has CDR1 SGHAT and CDR2 FQNNGV. The CDR3 consists of 16 residues.

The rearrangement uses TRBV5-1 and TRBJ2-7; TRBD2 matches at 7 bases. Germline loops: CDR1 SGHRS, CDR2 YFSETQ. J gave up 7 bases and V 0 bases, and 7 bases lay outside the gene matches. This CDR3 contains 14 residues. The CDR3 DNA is TGCGCCAGCAGCTTGGATTCGGCCGGGAGGGAGCAGTACTTC. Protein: CASSLDSAGREQYF.

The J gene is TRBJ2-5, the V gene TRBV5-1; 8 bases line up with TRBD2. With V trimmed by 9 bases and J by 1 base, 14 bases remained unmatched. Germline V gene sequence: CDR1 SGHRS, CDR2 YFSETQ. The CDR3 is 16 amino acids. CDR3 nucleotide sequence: TGCGCCACCAATCACGGGGCTAGCGGGCCCCAAGAGACCCAGTACTTC. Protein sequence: CATNHGASGPQETQYF. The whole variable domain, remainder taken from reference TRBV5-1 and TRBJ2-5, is KAGVTQTPRYLIKTRGQQVTLSCSPISGHRSVSWYQQTPGQGLQFLFEYFSETQRNKGNFPGRFSGRQFSNSRSEMNVSTLELGDSALYLCATNHGASGPQETQYFGPGTRLLVL.

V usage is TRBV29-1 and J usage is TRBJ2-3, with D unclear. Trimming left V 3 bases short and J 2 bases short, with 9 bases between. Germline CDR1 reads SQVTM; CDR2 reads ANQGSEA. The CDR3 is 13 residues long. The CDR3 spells CSVDLRSTDTQYF. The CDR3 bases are TGCAGCGTTGATCTACGCTCCACAGATACGCAGTATTTT.

The CDR3 DNA reads TGCAGCGTTGAAGAACTATCGGGAGACAGTGAGCAGTTCTTC. It encodes CSVEELSGDSEQFF. The rearrangement links TRBV29-1 to TRBJ2-1; tentative D call: TRBD2 (6 bases). CDR3 length equals 14 residues. Trimming cost V 0 bases and J 9 bases, with 15 bases left between them. The germline gives CDR1 SQVTM, CDR2 ANQGSEA.

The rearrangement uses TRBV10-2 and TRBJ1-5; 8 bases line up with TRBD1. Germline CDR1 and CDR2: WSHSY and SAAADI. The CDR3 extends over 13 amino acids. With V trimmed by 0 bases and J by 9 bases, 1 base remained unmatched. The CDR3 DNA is TGCGCCAGCAGTGAGTCGACAGGGGCGCCCCAGCATTTT. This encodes CASSESTGAPQHF.

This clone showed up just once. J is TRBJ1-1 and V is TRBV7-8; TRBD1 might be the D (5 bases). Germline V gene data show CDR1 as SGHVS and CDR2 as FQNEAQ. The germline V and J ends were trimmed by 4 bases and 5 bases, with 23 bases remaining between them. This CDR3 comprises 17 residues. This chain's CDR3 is CASSSPRDRGGRTEAFF. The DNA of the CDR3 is TGTGCCAGCAGCTCTCCCAGAGACAGAGGTGGGCGGACTGAAGCTTTCTTT.

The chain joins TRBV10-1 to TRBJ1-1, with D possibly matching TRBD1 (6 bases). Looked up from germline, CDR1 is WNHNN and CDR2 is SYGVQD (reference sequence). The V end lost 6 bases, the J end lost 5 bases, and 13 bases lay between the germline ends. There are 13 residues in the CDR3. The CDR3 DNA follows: TGCGCCAGCAGCCGGGGGGGCGAAACTGAAGCTTTCTTT. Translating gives CASSRGGETEAFF.

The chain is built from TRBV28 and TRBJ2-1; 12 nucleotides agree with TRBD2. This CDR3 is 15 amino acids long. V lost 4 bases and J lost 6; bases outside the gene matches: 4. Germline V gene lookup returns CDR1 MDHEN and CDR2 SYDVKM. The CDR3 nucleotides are TGTGCCAGCAGTTCGGGACTAGCGGGTGTCAATGAGCAGTTCTTC. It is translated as CASSSGLAGVNEQFF.

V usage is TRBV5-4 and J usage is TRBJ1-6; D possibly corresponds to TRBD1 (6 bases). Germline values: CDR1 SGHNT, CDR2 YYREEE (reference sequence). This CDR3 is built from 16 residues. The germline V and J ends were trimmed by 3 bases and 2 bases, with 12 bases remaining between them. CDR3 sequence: CASSSGGGTYNSPLHF. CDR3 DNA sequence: TGTGCCAGCAGCTCGGGAGGGGGGACCTATAATTCACCCCTCCACTTT.

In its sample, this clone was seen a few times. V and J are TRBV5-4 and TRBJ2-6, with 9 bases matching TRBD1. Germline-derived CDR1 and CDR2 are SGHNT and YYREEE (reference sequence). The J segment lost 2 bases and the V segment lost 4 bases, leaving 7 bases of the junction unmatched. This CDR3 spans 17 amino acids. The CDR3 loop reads CASSLGTGRAGANVLTF. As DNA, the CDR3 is TGTGCCAGCAGCCTCGGGACAGGGCGGGCTGGGGCCAACGTCCTGACTTTC.

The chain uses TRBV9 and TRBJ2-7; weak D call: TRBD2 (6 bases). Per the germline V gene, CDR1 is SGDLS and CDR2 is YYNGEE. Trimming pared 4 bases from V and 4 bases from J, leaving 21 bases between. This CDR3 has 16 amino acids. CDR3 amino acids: CASSPGTGLRLYEQYF. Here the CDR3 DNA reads TGTGCCAGCAGCCCGGGGACGGGACTTAGACTTTACGAGCAGTACTTC.

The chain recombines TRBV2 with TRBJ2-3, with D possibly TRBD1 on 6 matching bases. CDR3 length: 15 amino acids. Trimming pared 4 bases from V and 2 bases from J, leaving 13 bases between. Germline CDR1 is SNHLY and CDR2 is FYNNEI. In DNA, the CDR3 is TGTGCCAGCAGTGTGGCGGACAGACTCACAGATACGCAGTATTTT. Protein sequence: CASSVADRLTDTQYF.

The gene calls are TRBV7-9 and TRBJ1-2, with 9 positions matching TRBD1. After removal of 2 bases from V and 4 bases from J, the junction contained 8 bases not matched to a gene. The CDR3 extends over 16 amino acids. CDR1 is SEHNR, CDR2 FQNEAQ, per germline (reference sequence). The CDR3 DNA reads TGTGCCAGCAGCTTAAACCCCCCGGGACAGGGCTATGGCTACACCTTC. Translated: CASSLNPPGQGYGYTF.

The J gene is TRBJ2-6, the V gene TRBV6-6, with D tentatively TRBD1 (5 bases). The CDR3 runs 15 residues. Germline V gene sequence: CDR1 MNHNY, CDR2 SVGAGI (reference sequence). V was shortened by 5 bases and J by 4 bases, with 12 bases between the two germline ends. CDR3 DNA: TGTGCCAGCAGTGACCCTGGGGCCGGGGCCAACGTCCTGACTTTC. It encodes CASSDPGAGANVLTF.

The CDR3 spells CASSFGGTFATYEQYF. The DNA of the CDR3 is TGTGCCAGCAGCTTTGGGGGGACCTTCGCGACCTACGAGCAGTACTTC. J is TRBJ2-7 and V is TRBV11-2, with D perhaps TRBD2 (6 bases). The ends were cut back, 3 bases at V and 2 bases at J, with 17 bases in the middle. Per germline, CDR1 SGHAT and CDR2 FQNNGV. The CDR3 sequence is 16 residues long.

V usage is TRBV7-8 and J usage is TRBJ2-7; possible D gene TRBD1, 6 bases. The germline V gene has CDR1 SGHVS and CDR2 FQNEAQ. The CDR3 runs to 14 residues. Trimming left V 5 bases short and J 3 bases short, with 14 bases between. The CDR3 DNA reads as TGTGCCAGCAGCCCCGGACAGTTAAGCTACGAGCAGTACTTC. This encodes CASSPGQLSYEQYF.

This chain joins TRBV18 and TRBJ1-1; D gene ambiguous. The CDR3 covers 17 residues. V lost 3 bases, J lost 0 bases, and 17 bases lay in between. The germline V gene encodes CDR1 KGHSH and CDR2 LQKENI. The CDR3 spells CASSPEGPGYMNTEAFF. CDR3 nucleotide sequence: TGTGCCAGCTCACCGGAGGGTCCAGGCTACATGAACACTGAAGCTTTCTTT.

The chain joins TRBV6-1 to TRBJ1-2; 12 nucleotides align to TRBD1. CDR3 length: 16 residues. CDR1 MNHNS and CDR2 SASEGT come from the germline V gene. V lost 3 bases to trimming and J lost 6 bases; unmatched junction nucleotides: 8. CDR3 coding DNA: TGTGCCAGCAGTGACCCGGGACAGGGGGCGTCGGATGGCTACACCTTC. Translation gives CASSDPGQGASDGYTF.

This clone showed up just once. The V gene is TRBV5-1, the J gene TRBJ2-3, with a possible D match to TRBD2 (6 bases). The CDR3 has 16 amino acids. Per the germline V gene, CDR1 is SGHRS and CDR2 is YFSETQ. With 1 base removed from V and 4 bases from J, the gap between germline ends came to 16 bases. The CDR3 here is CASSLMGGTSPDTQYF. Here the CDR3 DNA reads TGCGCCAGCAGCTTGATGGGAGGCACGTCCCCAGATACGCAGTATTTT.

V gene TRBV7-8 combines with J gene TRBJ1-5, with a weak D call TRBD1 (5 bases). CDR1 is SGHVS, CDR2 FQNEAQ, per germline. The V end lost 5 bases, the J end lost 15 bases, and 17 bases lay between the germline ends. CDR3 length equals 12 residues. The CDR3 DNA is TGTGCCAGCAGCCTGCCGGAGGGGAACCTGCATTTT. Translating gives CASSLPEGNLHF.

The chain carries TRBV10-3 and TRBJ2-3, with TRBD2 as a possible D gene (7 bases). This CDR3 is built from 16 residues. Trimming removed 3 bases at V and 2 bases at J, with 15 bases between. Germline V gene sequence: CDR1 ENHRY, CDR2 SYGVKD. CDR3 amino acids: CAISDGGGGSTDTQYF. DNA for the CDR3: TGTGCCATCAGTGACGGAGGGGGGGGGTCCACAGATACGCAGTATTTT.

The CDR3 region has the DNA TGTGCCAGCAGTGAAACAGGGTCCTACGAGCAGTACTTC. Amino acids: CASSETGSYEQYF. This chain uses TRBV6-1 with TRBJ2-7; tentatively, D is TRBD1 (6 bases). Germline CDR1 is MNHNS and CDR2 is SASEGT. Trimming removed 2 bases at V and 1 base at J, with 6 bases between. This CDR3 is 13 amino acids long.